These 6 T cell receptor beta chains were all obtained from the same sample, sequenced in a study of blood T cell repertoires in COVID-19. Here immunoSEQ multiplex PCR was the method, and the copy in TCRdb shows in-frame clones only, minus some. This table holds some 250,000 clones, under 90% found once. The sequenced sample consisted of peripheral blood. These TCRs come from a woman aged 55 to 70 with active or convalescent COVID-19.

The chain employs TRBV7-3 and TRBJ1-1; D not certain. CDR3 size: 12 residues. Trimming left V 5 bases short and J 4 bases short, with 8 bases between. Germline assignment: CDR1 SGHTA and CDR2 FQGTGA. The DNA of the CDR3 is TGTGCCAGCAGCCCCCCTTCCACTGAAGCTTTCTTT. This gives the protein CASSPPSTEAFF.

The rearrangement links TRBV18 to TRBJ1-5, with TRBD1 as a possible D gene (5 bases). Trimming removed 0 bases at V and 1 base at J, with 16 bases between. This CDR3 region has 18 residues. The germline V gene has CDR1 KGHSH and CDR2 LQKENI. CDR3 protein: CASSPPKGRTTSNQPQHF. The CDR3 DNA sequence: TGTGCCAGCTCACCACCCAAAGGCAGGACAACGAGCAATCAGCCCCAGCATTTT.

V is TRBV9 and J is TRBJ1-4; unclear D gene. The V end was cut by 3 bases, the J end by 8 bases, with 14 bases between. The CDR3 is 14 amino acids. Per the germline V gene, CDR1 is SGDLS and CDR2 is YYNGEE. In DNA form, the CDR3 reads TGTGCCAGCAGCGCGTGGAGCGGTGGCGAAAAACTGTTTTTT. Translating it yields CASSAWSGGEKLFF.

The rearrangement links TRBV18 to TRBJ2-1; TRBD1 matches at 8 bases. Germline V gene lookup returns CDR1 KGHSH and CDR2 LQKENI. The CDR3 is made up of 19 amino acids. V was pared by 4 bases and J by 6 bases, with 20 bases of the junction left unmatched. CDR3 protein: CASSLYGRGLRDGSNEQFF. The DNA of the CDR3 is TGTGCCAGCTCACTATACGGCAGGGGGCTTAGAGATGGGAGCAATGAGCAGTTCTTC.

A single count supports this clone. This chain connects TRBV10-3 to TRBJ1-2; D gene uncertain. This CDR3 has 10 amino acids. CDR1 is ENHRY and CDR2 is SYGVKD in the germline V gene. Trimming took off 10 bases at V and 8 bases at J, with 11 bases between the two ends. Here the CDR3 DNA reads TGTGCCACCCGGAGCATCGGCTACACCTTC. Its protein is CATRSIGYTF.

The chain combines TRBV2 with TRBJ2-5, with D unresolved. Germline lookup yields CDR1 SNHLY and CDR2 FYNNEI. This CDR3 has 15 amino acids. V was pared by 1 base and J by 2 bases, with 11 bases between. As DNA, the CDR3 is TGTGCCAGCAGTGAAGGACTGGCGGATCAAGAGACCCAGTACTTC. Its protein is CASSEGLADQETQYF.